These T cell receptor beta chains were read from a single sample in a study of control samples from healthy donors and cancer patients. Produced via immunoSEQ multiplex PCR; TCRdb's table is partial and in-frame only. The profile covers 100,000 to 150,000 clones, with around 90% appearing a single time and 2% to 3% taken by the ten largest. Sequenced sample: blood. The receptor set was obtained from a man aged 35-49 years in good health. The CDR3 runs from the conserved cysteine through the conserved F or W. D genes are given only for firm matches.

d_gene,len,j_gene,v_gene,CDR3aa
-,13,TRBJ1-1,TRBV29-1,CSVEVLQGAEAFF
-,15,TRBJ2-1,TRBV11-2,CASSLVTSSYNEQFF
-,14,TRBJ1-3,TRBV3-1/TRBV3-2,CASSQAGGGNTIYF
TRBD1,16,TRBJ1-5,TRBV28,CASSLWARGPTQPQHF
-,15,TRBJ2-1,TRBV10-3,CAISAGTDLNNEQFF
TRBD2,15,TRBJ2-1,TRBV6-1,CASSEMAGGPNEQFF
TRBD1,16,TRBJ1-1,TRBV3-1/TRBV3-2,CASSQDGGGRRTEAFF
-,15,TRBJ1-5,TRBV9,CASSKSGIVNQPQHF
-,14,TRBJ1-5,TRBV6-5,CASNPGNSNQPQHF
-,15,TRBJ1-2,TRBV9,CASSAILGPYYGYTF